The present T cell receptor (beta chain) was sequenced within a study of cytomegalovirus exposure and HLA in healthy donors. Per the germline V gene, CDR1 is LNHDA and CDR2 is SQIVND (reference sequence). Trimming took 6 bases from V and 2 from J; bases not matched to a gene: 16. CDR3 length: 17 amino acids. General observations from the study: When analyzed later, the rates of TCR association showed variation by HLA locus, with DRB1 the most and HLA-C the fewest.

PCR involved 60 Vbeta and 13 Jbeta primers. The repertoire was sequenced with immunoSEQ multiplex PCR; TCRdb's copy has only in-frame clones and lacks some. The sample contains 65,000 to 85,000 clones, 65% to 70% of which appear only once. Turning to this clone: Its antigen is unknown. This sample also contains other DNA sequences that code for the same CDR3.

The origin of this receptor is a male donor in good health and CMV-seropositive. The J gene is TRBJ2-7, the V gene TRBV19; the match to TRBD1 covers 7 bases. Sequenced input: PBMCs. This CDR3 reads CASRKDRDGPFTYEQYF. CDR3 nucleotides: TGTGCCAGTAGGAAAGACAGGGACGGCCCTTTTACCTACGAGCAGTACTTC.